This T cell receptor beta chain was captured by sequencing in a study of OX40 agonist ivuxolimab in advanced cancers. Study as a whole: Those enrolled were 82.7% male, with a mean age of around 58 years and ages from about 20 to 90. Study-wide results and caveats: The specificity for antigen of the expanded peripheral T cells was not determined.

Details on this clone: Its matching antigen is unknown.

Clones were read by immunoSEQ multiplex PCR, and TCRdb kept only the in-frame ones, dropping some. The table has about 19,000 clones, about 89% seen once. The ends were cut back, 7 bases at V and 4 bases at J, with 11 bases in the middle. The CDR3 is 13 amino acids. Germline loops: CDR1 MGHDK, CDR2 SYGVNS. This sequence was found in an adult with an advanced solid tumor such as melanoma, head and neck, liver or kidney cancer. This chain joins TRBV25-1 and TRBJ2-1; D is ambiguous. This material consisted of CD4+ or CD8+ T cells sorted from blood, taken in a trial of the OX40 agonist ivuxolimab. CDR3 DNA sequence: TGTGCCAGCACCCCCGGATCGTACAATGAGCAGTTCTTC. It yields the protein CASTPGSYNEQFF.